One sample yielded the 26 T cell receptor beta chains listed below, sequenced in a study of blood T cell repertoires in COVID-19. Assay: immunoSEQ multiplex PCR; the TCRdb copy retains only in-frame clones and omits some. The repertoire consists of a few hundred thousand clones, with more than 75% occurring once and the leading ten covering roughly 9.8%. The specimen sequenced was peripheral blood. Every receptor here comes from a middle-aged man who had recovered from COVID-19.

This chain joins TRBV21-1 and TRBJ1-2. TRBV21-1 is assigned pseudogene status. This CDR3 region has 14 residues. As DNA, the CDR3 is TGTGCCAGCAGCAAAACGAAGGAGAACTATGGCTACACCTTC. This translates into CASSKTKENYGYTF.

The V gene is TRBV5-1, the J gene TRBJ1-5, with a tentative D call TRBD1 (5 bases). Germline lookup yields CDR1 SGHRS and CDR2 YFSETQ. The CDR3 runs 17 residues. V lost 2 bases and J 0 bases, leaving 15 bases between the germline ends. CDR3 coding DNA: TGCGCCAGCAGCTTCAGGGCGGAGAAGACTAGCAATCAGCCCCAGCATTTT. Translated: CASSFRAEKTSNQPQHF.

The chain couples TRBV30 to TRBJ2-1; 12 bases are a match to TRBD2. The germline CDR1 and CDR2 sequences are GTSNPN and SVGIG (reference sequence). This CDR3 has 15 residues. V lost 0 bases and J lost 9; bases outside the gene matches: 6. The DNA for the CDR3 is TGTGCCTGGAGTGTACTAGCGGGAGGTCAGGGTGAGCAGTTCTTC. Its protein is CAWSVLAGGQGEQFF.

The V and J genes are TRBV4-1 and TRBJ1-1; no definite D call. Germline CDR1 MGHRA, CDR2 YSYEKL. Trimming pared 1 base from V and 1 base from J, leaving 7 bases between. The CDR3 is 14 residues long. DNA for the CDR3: TGCGCCAGCAGCCAAGGAGCCTCGAACACTGAAGCTTTCTTT. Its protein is CASSQGASNTEAFF.

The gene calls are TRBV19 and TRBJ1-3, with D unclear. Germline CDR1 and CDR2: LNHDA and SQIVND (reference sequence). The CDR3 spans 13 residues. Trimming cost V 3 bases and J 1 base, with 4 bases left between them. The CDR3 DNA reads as TGTGCCAGTAGTATCGGGTCTGGAAACACCATATATTTT. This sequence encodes CASSIGSGNTIYF.

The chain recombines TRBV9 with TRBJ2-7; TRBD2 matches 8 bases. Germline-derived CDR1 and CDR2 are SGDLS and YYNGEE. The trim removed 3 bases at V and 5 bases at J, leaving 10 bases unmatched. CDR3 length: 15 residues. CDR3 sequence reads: CASSAQAGVVDEQYF. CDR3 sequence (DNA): TGTGCCAGCAGCGCACAAGCGGGAGTAGTTGACGAGCAGTACTTC.

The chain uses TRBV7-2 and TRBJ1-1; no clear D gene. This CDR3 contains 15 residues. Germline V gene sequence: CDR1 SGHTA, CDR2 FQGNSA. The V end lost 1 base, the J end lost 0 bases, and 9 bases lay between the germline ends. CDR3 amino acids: CASSLVEGVNTEAFF. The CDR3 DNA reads TGTGCCAGCAGCTTAGTTGAGGGCGTGAACACTGAAGCTTTCTTT.

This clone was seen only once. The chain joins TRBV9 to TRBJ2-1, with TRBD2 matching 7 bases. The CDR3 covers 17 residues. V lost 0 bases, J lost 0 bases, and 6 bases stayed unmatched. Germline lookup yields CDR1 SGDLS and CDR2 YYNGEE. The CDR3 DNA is TGTGCCAGCAGCGTAGGCTCTGGCGGGAGCTCCTACAATGAGCAGTTCTTC. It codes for CASSVGSGGSSYNEQFF.

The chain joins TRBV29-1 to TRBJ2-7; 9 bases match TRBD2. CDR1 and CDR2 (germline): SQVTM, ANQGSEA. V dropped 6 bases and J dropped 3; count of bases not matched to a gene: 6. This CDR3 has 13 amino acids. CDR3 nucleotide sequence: TGCAGCGTCTCCGGGACTAGCTACTACGAGCAGTACTTC. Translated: CSVSGTSYYEQYF.

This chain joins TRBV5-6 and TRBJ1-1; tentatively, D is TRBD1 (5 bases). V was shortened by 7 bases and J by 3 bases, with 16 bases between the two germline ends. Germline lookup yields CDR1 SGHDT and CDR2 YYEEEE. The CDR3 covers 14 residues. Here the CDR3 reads CASHLPRAYTEAFF. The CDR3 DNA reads TGTGCCAGCCACTTGCCCAGGGCTTACACTGAAGCTTTCTTT.

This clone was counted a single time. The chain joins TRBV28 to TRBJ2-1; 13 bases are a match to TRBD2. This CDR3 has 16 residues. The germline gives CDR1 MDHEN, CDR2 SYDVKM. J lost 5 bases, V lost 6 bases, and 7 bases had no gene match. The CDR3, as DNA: TGTGCCAGCAGGGGGAGGACTAGCGGGGGACACAATGAGCAGTTCTTC. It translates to CASRGRTSGGHNEQFF.

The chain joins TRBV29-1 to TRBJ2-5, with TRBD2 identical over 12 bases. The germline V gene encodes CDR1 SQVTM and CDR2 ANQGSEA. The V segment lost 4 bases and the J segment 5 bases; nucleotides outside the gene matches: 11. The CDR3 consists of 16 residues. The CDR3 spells CSVVRLAGGPVETQYF. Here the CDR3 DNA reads TGCAGCGTTGTAAGGCTAGCGGGGGGGCCAGTGGAGACCCAGTACTTC.

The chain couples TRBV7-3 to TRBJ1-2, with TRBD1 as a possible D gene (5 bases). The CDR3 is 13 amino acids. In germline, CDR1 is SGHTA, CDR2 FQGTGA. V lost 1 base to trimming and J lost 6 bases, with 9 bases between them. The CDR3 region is CASSLNSGNGYTF. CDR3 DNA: TGTGCCAGCAGCTTAAACTCAGGGAATGGCTACACCTTC.

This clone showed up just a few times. CDR3 amino acids: CASRPELAVNEQFF. In DNA form, the CDR3 reads TGTGCCAGCCGTCCGGAACTAGCGGTAAATGAGCAGTTCTTC. The genes are TRBV3-1 (or the pseudogene TRBV3-2) and TRBJ2-1; 8 bases fit TRBD2. CDR1 is LGHDT, CDR2 YNNKEL, per germline (reference sequence). The CDR3 length is 14 residues. The V gene end was trimmed by 8 bases and the J gene end by 7 bases; junction bases not matched to a gene: 10.

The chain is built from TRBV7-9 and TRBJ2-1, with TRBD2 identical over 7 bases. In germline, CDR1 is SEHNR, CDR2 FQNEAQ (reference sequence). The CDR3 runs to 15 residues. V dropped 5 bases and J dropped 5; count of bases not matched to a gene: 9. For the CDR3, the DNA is TGTGCCAGCAGCCCTGTCCTAGCGGCGAACAATGAGCAGTTCTTC. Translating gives CASSPVLAANNEQFF.

DNA for the CDR3: TGTGCCAGCAGCCAAGTCAAACGGATAGCGGGGCAAGAGACCCAGTACTTC. Its protein product is CASSQVKRIAGQETQYF. The rearrangement joins TRBV3-1 (or the pseudogene TRBV3-2) to TRBJ2-5, with 8 nucleotides matching TRBD2. Germline V gene sequence: CDR1 LGHDT, CDR2 YNNKEL (reference sequence). The length of the CDR3 is 17 residues. V trimming: 1 base; J trimming: 2 bases; junction bases outside the gene matches: 9.

This chain's CDR3 is CASSTGQGQETQYF. CDR3 DNA sequence: TGTGCCAGCAGCACAGGACAGGGACAAGAGACCCAGTACTTC. This chain uses TRBV5-8 with TRBJ2-5; 8 bases are a match to TRBD1. Germline V gene data show CDR1 as SGHTS and CDR2 as YDEGEE. The CDR3 extends over 14 amino acids. Trimming took 4 bases from V and 2 from J; bases not matched to a gene: 4.

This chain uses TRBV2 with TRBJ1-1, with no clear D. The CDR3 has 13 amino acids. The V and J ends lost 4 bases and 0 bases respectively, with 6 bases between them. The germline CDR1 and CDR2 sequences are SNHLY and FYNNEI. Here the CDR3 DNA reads TGTGCCAGCAGTGTCGGGATGAACACTGAAGCTTTCTTT. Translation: CASSVGMNTEAFF.

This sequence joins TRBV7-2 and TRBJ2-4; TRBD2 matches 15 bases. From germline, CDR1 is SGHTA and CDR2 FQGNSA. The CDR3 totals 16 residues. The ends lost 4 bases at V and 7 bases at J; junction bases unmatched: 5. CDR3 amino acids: CASSSGTSGGLNIQYF. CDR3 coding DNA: TGTGCCAGCAGCTCCGGGACTAGCGGGGGGTTGAACATTCAGTACTTC.

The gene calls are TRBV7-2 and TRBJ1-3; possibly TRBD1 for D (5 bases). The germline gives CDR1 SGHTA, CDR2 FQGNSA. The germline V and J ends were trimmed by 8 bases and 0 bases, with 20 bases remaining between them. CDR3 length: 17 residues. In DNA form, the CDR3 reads TGTGCCAGCTCGGGACTCCCCGAAGCCAACTCTGGAAACACCATATATTTT. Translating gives CASSGLPEANSGNTIYF.

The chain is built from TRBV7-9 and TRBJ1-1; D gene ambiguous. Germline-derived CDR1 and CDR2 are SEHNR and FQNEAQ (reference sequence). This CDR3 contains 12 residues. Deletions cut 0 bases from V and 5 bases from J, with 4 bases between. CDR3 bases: TGTGCCAGCAGCTTAGCCGGGACTGAAGCTTTCTTT. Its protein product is CASSLAGTEAFF.

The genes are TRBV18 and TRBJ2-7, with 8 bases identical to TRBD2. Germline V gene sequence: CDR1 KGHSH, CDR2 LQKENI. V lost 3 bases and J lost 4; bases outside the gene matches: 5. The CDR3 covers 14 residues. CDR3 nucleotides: TGTGCCAGCTCACCCCAGCGGGAGCTTTACGAGCAGTACTTC. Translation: CASSPQRELYEQYF.

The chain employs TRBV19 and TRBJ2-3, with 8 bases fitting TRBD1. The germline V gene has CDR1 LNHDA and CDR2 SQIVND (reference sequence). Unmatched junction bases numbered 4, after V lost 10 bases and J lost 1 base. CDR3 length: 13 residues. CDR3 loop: CAKDREGTDTQYF. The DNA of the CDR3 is TGTGCCAAGGACAGGGAGGGCACAGATACGCAGTATTTT.

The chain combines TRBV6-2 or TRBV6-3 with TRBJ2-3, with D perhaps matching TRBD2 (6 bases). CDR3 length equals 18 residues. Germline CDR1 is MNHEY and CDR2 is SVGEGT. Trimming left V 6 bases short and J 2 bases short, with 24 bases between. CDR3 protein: CASSYPLGGALSTDTQYF. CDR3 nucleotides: TGTGCCAGCAGCTATCCCCTCGGGGGAGCCCTCTCCACAGATACGCAGTATTTT.

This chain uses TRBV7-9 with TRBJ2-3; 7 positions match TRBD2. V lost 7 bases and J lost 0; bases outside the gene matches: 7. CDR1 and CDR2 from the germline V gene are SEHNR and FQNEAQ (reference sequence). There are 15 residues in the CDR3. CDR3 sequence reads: CASKALAASTDTQYF. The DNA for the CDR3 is TGTGCCAGCAAAGCGCTAGCGGCAAGCACAGATACGCAGTATTTT.

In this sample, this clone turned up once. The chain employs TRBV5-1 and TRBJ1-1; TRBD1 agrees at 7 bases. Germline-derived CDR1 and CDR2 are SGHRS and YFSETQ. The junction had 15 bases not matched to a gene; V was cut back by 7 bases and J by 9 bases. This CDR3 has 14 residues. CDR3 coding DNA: TGCGCCAGCCTACCGAGTGTCGGACAGGCAAAAGCTTTCTTT. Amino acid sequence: CASLPSVGQAKAFF.